This TCR beta chain is drawn from a study of T cell clonality in common variable immunodeficiency. Study-level points and caveats: Shared TCRbeta clones were fewer between CVID subjects than controls.

This clone was found many times. Its antigen is not known. The read stops 3 residues short of the end of the CDR3; the missing end is completed from the germline J gene. Both groups were predominantly of Caucasian heritage. Only in-frame clones appear in the TCRdb table, and some are missing; sequencing was by immunoSEQ multiplex PCR. Recorded here are 35,000 to 45,000 clones, none singletons. Germline V gives CDR1 SGHDN, CDR2 FVKESK. J gave up 4 bases and V 3 bases, and 11 bases lay outside the gene matches. The CDR3 covers 16 residues. The V call is TRBV14, the J call TRBJ1-2; 7 bases agree with TRBD1. The receptor comes from a person aged 18 to 75 in good health. Sequenced input: peripheral blood mononuclear cells. CDR3 DNA (partial): TGTGCCAGCAGCCAGCAGGGGGGTACGGAGCTCTATGGC. Translation: CASSQQGGTELYG. The whole CDR3 reads CASSQQGGTELYGYTF.